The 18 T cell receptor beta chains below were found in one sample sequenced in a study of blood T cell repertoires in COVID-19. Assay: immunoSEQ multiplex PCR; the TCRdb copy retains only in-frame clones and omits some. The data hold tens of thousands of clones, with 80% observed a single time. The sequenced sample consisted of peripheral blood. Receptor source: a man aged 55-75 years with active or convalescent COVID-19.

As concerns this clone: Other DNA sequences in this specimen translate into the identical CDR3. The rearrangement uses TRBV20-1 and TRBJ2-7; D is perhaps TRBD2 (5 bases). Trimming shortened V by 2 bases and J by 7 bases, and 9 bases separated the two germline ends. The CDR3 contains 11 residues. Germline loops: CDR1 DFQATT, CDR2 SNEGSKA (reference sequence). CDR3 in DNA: TGCAGTGCTAGAAGCGGTCATGAGCAGTACTTC. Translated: CSARSGHEQYF.

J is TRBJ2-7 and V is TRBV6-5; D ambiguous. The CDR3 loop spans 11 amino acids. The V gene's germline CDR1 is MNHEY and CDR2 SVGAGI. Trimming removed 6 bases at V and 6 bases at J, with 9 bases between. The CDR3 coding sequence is TGTGCCAGCAGGAGTTCGGGCGAGCAGTACTTC. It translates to CASRSSGEQYF.

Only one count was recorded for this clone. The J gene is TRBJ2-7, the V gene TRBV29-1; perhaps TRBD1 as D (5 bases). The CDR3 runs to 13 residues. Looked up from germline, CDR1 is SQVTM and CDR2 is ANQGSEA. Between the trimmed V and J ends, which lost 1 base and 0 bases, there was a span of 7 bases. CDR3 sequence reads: CSVEAGNSYEQYF. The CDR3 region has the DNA TGCAGCGTTGAAGCAGGGAACTCCTACGAGCAGTACTTC.

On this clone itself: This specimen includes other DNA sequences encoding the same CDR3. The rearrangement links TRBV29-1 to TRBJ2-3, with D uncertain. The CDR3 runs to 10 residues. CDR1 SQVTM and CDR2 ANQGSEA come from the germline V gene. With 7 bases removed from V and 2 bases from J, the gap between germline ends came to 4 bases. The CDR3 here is CSALTDTQYF. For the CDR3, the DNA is TGCAGCGCCCTCACAGATACGCAGTATTTT.

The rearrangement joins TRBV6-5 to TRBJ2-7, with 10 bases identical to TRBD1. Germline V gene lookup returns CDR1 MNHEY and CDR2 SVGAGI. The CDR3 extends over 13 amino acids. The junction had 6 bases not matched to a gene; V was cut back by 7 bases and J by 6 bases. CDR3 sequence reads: CASTRQGAGEQYF. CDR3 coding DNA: TGTGCCAGCACCCGACAGGGGGCAGGCGAGCAGTACTTC.

The CDR3 protein is CASSQTGGTDTQYF. For the CDR3, the DNA is TGCGCCAGCAGCCAAACAGGCGGCACAGATACGCAGTATTTT. The chain joins TRBV4-1 to TRBJ2-3; D might be TRBD1 (5 bases). Looked up from germline, CDR1 is MGHRA and CDR2 is YSYEKL. The length of the CDR3 is 14 residues. V lost 2 bases to trimming and J lost 1 base, with 7 bases between them.

The CDR3 coding sequence is TGTGCCAGCCTCGAGGAGGGTCCTGGAAACACCATATATTTT. Translation gives CASLEEGPGNTIYF. The chain links TRBV6-5 to TRBJ1-3; D is uncertain. CDR3 length: 14 amino acids. V was clipped by 8 bases and J by 2 bases, with 13 bases between them. The germline gives CDR1 MNHEY, CDR2 SVGAGI.

The CDR3 nucleotides are TGTGCCATCAGTGGCGCAGGGGATTCCCAGTACTTC. It translates to CAISGAGDSQYF. The chain has TRBV10-3 and TRBJ2-7, with D possibly TRBD1 on 6 matching bases. Trimming removed 4 bases at V and 10 bases at J, with 14 bases between. CDR1 is ENHRY, CDR2 SYGVKD, per germline. The CDR3 is made up of 12 amino acids.

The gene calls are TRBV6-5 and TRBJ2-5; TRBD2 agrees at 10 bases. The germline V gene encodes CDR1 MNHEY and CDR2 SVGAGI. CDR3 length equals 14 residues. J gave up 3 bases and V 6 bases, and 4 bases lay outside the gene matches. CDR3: CASRITSGEETQYF. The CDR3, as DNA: TGTGCCAGCAGGATTACTAGCGGGGAAGAGACCCAGTACTTC.

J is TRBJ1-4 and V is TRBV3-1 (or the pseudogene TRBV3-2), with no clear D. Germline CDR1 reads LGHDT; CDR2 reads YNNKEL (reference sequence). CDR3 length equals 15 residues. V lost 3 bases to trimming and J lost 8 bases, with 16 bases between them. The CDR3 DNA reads TGTGCCAGCAGCCAGGAGAGGCAGAGTCGAGAAAAACTGTTTTTT. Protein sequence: CASSQERQSREKLFF.

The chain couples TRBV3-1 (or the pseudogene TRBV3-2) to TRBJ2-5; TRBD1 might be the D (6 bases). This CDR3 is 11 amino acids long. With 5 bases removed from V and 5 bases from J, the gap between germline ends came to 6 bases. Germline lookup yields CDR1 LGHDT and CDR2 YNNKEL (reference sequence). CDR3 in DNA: TGTGCCAGCAGCGGACAGGAGACCCAGTACTTC. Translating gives CASSGQETQYF.

The CDR3 sequence is CASTQSTGNHQPQHF. The CDR3 region has the DNA TGTGCCAGCACGCAGTCGACAGGGAATCATCAGCCCCAGCATTTT. The rearrangement uses TRBV2 and TRBJ1-5; 7 bases line up with TRBD1. This CDR3 contains 15 residues. Germline values: CDR1 SNHLY, CDR2 FYNNEI. V trimming: 7 bases; J trimming: 5 bases; junction bases outside the gene matches: 11.

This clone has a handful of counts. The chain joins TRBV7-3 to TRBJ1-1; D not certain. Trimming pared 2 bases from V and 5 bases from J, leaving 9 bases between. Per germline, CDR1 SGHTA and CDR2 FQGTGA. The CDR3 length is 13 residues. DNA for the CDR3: TGTGCCAGCAGCTTACAACAGACAACTGAAGCTTTCTTT. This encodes CASSLQQTTEAFF. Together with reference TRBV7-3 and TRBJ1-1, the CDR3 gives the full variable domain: GAGVSQTPSNKVTEKGKYVELRCDPISGHTALYWYRQSLGQGPEFLIYFQGTGAADDSGLPNDRFFAVRPEGSVSTLKIQRTERGDSAVYLCASSLQQTTEAFFGQGTRLTVV.

CDR3 residues: CASSYRTGELFF. The CDR3 DNA reads as TGTGCCAGCAGCTACCGGACCGGGGAGCTGTTTTTT. This chain connects TRBV7-9 to TRBJ2-2; D remains ambiguous. V was clipped by 4 bases and J by 5 bases, with 5 bases between them. The CDR3 is 12 residues long. The V gene's germline CDR1 is SEHNR and CDR2 FQNEAQ (reference sequence).

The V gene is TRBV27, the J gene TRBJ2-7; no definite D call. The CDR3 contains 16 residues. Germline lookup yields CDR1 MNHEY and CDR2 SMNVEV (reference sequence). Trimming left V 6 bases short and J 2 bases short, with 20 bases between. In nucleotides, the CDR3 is TGTGCCAGCAGCGAGCGTTCCCCGCTTTTCCCCTACGAGCAGTACTTC. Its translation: CASSERSPLFPYEQYF.

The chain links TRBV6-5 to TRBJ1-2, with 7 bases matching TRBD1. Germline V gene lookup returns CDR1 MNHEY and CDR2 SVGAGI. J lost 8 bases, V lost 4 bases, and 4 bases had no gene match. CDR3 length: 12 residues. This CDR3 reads CASSSTGIGYTF. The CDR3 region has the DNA TGTGCCAGCAGTTCGACAGGGATCGGCTACACCTTC.

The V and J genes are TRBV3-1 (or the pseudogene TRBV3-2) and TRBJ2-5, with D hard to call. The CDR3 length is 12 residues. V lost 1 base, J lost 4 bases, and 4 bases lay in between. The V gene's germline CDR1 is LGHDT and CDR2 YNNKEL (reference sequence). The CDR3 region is CASSQVLETQYF. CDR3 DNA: TGTGCCAGCAGCCAAGTCTTAGAGACCCAGTACTTC.

CDR3 in DNA: TGTGCCAGCAGCTTCTCCGGGGACTATGGCTACACCTTC. Its translation is CASSFSGDYGYTF. The chain couples TRBV7-2 to TRBJ1-2; D remains unclear. The CDR3 is made up of 13 amino acids. Germline assignment: CDR1 SGHTA and CDR2 FQGNSA. The V gene lost 3 bases and the J gene lost 3 bases, with 8 bases spanning the gap.